This TCR beta chain was profiled in a study of T cell repertoires in cytomegalovirus infection. In the study overall: CMV infection and matching HLA type were both indicated by public TCR beta signatures.

Turning to this clonotype: Its antigen is not known.

Findings and caveats of the study: CMV-specific HLA-C-restricted TCR beta clonotypes dominated the ex vivo response. Based on cumulative public TCR beta family frequency, carriers of CMV plus the relevant HLA were identified.

V gave up 0 bases and J gave up 1 base, with 9 bases separating them. This CDR3 region has 15 residues. CDR1 is SGHDN and CDR2 is FVKESK in the germline V gene. TCRdb used MiXCR to reprocess the reads, holding one entry per CDR3 protein. Here the sample spans about 180,000 distinct CDR3 sequences, roughly 14% being singletons. Sequencing used PBMCs. The chain combines TRBV14 with TRBJ2-5; a weak D match, TRBD2 (6 bases). The sequence was collected from a human donor in good health (CMV status not recorded). Some clones in this sample may be carry-over from other donors' samples. CDR3 coding DNA: TGTGCCAGCAGCCAAGATTGGGAGGTCCAAGAGACCCAGTACTTC. Translation: CASSQDWEVQETQYF.